The 8 T cell receptor beta chains below come from one sample, sequenced in a study of CD8+ T cells in alopecia areata. In each case, RNA was isolated and then reverse transcribed into cDNA as the sequencing template. The table came from immunoSEQ multiplex PCR; TCRdb's copy has only in-frame clones and leaves some out. The table lists about 140,000 clones, approximately 60% of them singletons, with around 5% in the top ten. The sequenced sample was CD4+ T cells sorted from blood. All receptors come from a human donor in good health.

A few counts support this clone. The chain combines TRBV7-2 with TRBJ2-1, with D possibly matching TRBD2 (6 bases). The CDR3 has 18 residues. CDR1 SGHTA and CDR2 FQGNSA come from the germline V gene. V was cut by 5 bases and J by 8 bases, with 28 bases left in between. CDR3 DNA sequence: TGTGCCAGCAGCACGACTTACCTAGCCGGAGGGCCTAGGGATGAGCAGTTCTTC. This gives the protein CASSTTYLAGGPRDEQFF.

This clone was recorded once. V usage is TRBV5-4 and J usage is TRBJ1-1; no clear D. V gave up 6 bases and J gave up 4 bases, with 13 bases separating them. This CDR3 is 13 amino acids long. The germline V gene encodes CDR1 SGHNT and CDR2 YYREEE (reference sequence). This CDR3 is CASKAETFTEAFF. The CDR3 nucleotides are TGTGCCAGCAAGGCAGAAACCTTCACTGAAGCTTTCTTT.

The chain carries TRBV18 and TRBJ2-2; possibly TRBD1 for D (5 bases). With 5 bases removed from V and 1 base from J, the gap between germline ends came to 11 bases. CDR1 is KGHSH and CDR2 is LQKENI in the germline V gene. The CDR3 extends over 15 amino acids. The CDR3 spells CASSSRQGNTGELFF. CDR3 nucleotide sequence: TGTGCCAGCTCATCGCGGCAGGGGAACACCGGGGAGCTGTTTTTT.

The V and J genes are TRBV28 and TRBJ1-5; the D gene is possibly TRBD1 (6 bases). The germline V gene has CDR1 MDHEN and CDR2 SYDVKM. With 10 bases removed from V and 5 bases from J, the gap between germline ends came to 15 bases. The CDR3 contains 13 residues. Here the CDR3 reads CATTGQQYQPQHF. In DNA, the CDR3 is TGTGCCACCACTGGACAGCAATATCAGCCCCAGCATTTT.

In this sample, this clone turned up a few times. The chain joins TRBV29-1 to TRBJ2-1; 7 nucleotides match TRBD1. With 5 bases clipped from V and 5 bases from J, the junction kept 9 bases outside the gene matches. This CDR3 spans 14 amino acids. From germline, CDR1 is SQVTM and CDR2 ANQGSEA. The CDR3 DNA reads TGCAGCGTTTCCCGAACGACAGGGAACAATGAGCAGTTCTTC. Its translation: CSVSRTTGNNEQFF.

This chain links TRBV6-5 with TRBJ2-6; D remains ambiguous. The length of the CDR3 is 15 residues. The V and J ends lost 1 base and 4 bases respectively, with 8 bases between them. CDR1 is MNHEY, CDR2 SVGAGI, per germline. This chain's CDR3 is CASSYWVEGANVLTF. CDR3 coding DNA: TGTGCCAGCAGTTACTGGGTGGAAGGGGCCAACGTCCTGACTTTC.

This clone was observed a few times. The gene calls are TRBV29-1 and TRBJ2-3; 15 nucleotides match TRBD2. Trimming cost V 6 bases and J 4 bases; bases outside gene matches: 5. The germline CDR1 and CDR2 sequences are SQVTM and ANQGSEA. This CDR3 spans 15 amino acids. The CDR3 DNA reads TGCAGCGTCGACGGACTAGCGGGAGGGCCAGATACGCAGTATTTT. Its protein product is CSVDGLAGGPDTQYF.

About this clone: Other DNA sequences in this sample translate to the same CDR3. Here the CDR3 reads CSVEGRNTEAFF. The CDR3 DNA is TGCAGCGTTGAAGGCAGAAACACTGAAGCTTTCTTT. This rearrangement joins TRBV29-1 to TRBJ1-1; D ambiguous. The CDR3 sequence is 12 residues long. The germline V gene has CDR1 SQVTM and CDR2 ANQGSEA. Trimming removed 1 base from V and 2 bases from J, with 5 bases in between.